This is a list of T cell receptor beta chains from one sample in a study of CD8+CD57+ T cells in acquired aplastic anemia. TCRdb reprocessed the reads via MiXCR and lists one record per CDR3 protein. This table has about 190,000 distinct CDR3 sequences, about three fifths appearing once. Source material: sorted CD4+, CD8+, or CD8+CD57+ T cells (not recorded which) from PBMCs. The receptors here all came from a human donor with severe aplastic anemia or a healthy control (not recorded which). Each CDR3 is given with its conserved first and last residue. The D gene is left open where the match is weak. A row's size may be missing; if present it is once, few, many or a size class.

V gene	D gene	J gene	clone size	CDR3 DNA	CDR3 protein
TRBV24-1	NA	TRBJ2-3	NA	TGTGCCACCAGTGATTCGGACACCGGGCCTACGCAGTATTTT	CATSDSDTGPTQYF
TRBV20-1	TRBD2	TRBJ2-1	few	TGCAGTGCTAGAGATTGGGGACTAGGAGCAAATGAGCAGTTCTTC	CSARDWGLGANEQFF
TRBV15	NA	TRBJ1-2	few	TGTGCCACCAGCAGAGACCAGGGATACTATGGCTACACCTTC	CATSRDQGYYGYTF
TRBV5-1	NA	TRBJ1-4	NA	TGCGCCAGCTCGATCAGGGTACCTAATGAAAAACTGTTTTTT	CASSIRVPNEKLFF
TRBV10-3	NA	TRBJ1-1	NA	TGTGCCAGCCAGTTAGGAGGGGCGATGGACACTGTAGCTTTCTTT	CASQLGGAMDTVAFF
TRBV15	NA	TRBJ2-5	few	TGTGCCACCAGCAGGAGGGGGGCAGAGACCCAGTACTTC	CATSRRGAETQYF
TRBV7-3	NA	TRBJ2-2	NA	TGTGCCAGCACCAGACCCACAGGGGAGGAGAACACCGGGGAGCTGTTTTTT	CASTRPTGEENTGELFF
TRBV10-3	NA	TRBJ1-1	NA	TGTGCCCCCAGGACGGGGGTGAACACTGAAGCTTTCTTT	CAPRTGVNTEAFF
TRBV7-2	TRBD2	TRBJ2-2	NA	TGTGCCAGCAGACTAGCGGACGGTGGGGAGCTGTTTTTT	CASRLADGGELFF
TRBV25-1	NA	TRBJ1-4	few	TGTGCTAGCAGTGACCCCCGAGGCGATGAAAAACTGTTTTTT	CASSDPRGDEKLFF
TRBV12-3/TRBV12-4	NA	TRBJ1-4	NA	TGTGCCAGCAGTTTCCGAGACAGCAATGAAAAACTGTTTTTT	CASSFRDSNEKLFF
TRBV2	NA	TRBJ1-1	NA	TGTGCCAGCAGTGAAGTTCCGCAGGGGATGAACACTGAAGCTTTCTTT	CASSEVPQGMNTEAFF
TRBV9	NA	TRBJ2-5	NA	TGTGCCAGCAGCCAAGGGGGGGTCCAAGAGACCCAGTACTTC	CASSQGGVQETQYF
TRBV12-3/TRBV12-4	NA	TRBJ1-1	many	TGTGCCAGCAGTTTTACTCTGACAGACATAAACACTGAAGCTTTCTTT	CASSFTLTDINTEAFF
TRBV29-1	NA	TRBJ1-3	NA	TGCAGCGTTGTAGCGGCGGGGTCTGGAAACACCATATATTTT	CSVVAAGSGNTIYF
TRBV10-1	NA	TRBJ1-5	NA	TGCGCCAGCAGCGCCCAGGTAGGAGGTCAGCCCCAGCATTTT	CASSAQVGGQPQHF
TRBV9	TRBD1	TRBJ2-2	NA	TGTGCCAGCAGCTCTCGTGACAGGGCGAACACCGGGGAGCTGTTTTTT	CASSSRDRANTGELFF
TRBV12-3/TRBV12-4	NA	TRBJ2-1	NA	TGTGCCAGCAGTTCGATAGCCGGGACTTACAACAATGAGCAGTTCTTC	CASSSIAGTYNNEQFF
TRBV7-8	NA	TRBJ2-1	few	TGTGCCAGCGAGGTCCTGAATGAGCAGTTCTTC	CASEVLNEQFF
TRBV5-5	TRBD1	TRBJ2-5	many	TGTGCCAGCAGCTCTGGGACAGGTCCCATATTCCAAGAGACCCAGTACTTC	CASSSGTGPIFQETQYF
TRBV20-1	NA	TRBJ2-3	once	TGCAGGGCCTTAGCGGATTTTAGCACAGATACGCAGTATTTT	CRALADFSTDTQYF
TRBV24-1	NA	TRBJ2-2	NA	TGTGCCACCAGTGATGCTTTAGACGGGACCGGGGAGCTGTTTTTT	CATSDALDGTGELFF
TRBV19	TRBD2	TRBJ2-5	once	TGTGCCAGTAGTTCGAGGACTAGCGGGGACCGAGGGACCCAGTACTTC	CASSSRTSGDRGTQYF
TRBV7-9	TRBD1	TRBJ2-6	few	TGTGCCAGCAGCCATTTGGGACAGGAGAGCTCTGGGGCCAACGTCCTGACTTTC	CASSHLGQESSGANVLTF
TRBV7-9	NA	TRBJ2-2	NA	TGTGCCAGCAGCTCAGGGGCGGGTGTCGGGGAGCTGTTTTTT	CASSSGAGVGELFF
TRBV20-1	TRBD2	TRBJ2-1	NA	TGCAGTGCTAGGACCCCGACTAGCGGGATCCACGAGCAGTTCTTC	CSARTPTSGIHEQFF
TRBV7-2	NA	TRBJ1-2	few	TGTGCCAGCACGCGGGACACACGAGTTTCTGGCTACACCTTC	CASTRDTRVSGYTF
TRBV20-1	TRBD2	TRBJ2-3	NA	TGCAGTGCTAGATCGGGGACTAGCGGGACCTCAGATACGCAGTATTTT	CSARSGTSGTSDTQYF
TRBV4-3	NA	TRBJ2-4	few	TGCGCCAGCAGCCAAGAATGGGGCAGTCTTTTTTCGGGATCCAAAAACATTCAGTACTTC	CASSQEWGSLFSGSKNIQYF